Below, 19 T cell receptor beta chains from the same sample are listed, as sequenced in a study of cytomegalovirus exposure and HLA in healthy donors. The PCR had 60 Vbeta and 13 Jbeta primers. TCRdb's copy holds only in-frame clones and misses some; the assay was immunoSEQ multiplex PCR. The profile shows around 150,000 clones, around 81% of them singletons. The sample taken for sequencing was PBMCs. These receptors were obtained from a man aged 35-49 years in good health and CMV-seropositive.

This chain joins TRBV19 and TRBJ1-1, with 8 positions matching TRBD1. The length of the CDR3 is 12 residues. Germline CDR1 and CDR2: LNHDA and SQIVND (reference sequence). CDR3 region: CAVLQGAAEAFF. CDR3 bases: TGTGCAGTACTGCAGGGGGCGGCTGAAGCTTTCTTT.

CDR3 DNA sequence: TGTGCCAGCTCACTCGTCTGGAACACTGAAGCTTTCTTT. Its protein product is CASSLVWNTEAFF. The chain employs TRBV18 and TRBJ1-1, with no clear D. The CDR3 extends over 13 amino acids. The V gene lost 4 bases and the J gene lost 1 base, with 7 bases spanning the gap. The germline gives CDR1 KGHSH, CDR2 LQKENI.

This clone was recorded a few times. The chain combines TRBV6-5 with TRBJ1-5, with D uncertain. The CDR3 has 13 residues. V was trimmed by 10 bases and J by 1 base, leaving 11 bases between them. CDR1 is MNHEY, CDR2 SVGAGI, per germline. The CDR3 DNA reads TGTGCCACCTCCGCCCAGAGCAATCAGCCCCAGCATTTT. Translating it yields CATSAQSNQPQHF.

V gene TRBV7-2 combines with J gene TRBJ1-1, with a weak D call TRBD1 (6 bases). Germline CDR1 and CDR2: SGHTA and FQGNSA. The V gene lost 2 bases and the J gene lost 1 base, with 11 bases spanning the gap. This CDR3 is built from 15 residues. CDR3: CASSLSRGQNTEAFF. CDR3 coding DNA: TGTGCCAGCAGCTTATCACGGGGACAGAACACTGAAGCTTTCTTT.

The chain combines TRBV29-1 with TRBJ1-2; D gene uncertain. The CDR3 is 12 amino acids. Trimming took off 7 bases at V and 0 bases at J, with 9 bases between the two ends. CDR1 and CDR2 from the germline V gene are SQVTM and ANQGSEA. The CDR3 DNA reads as TGCAGCGGCGCGGCACCTAACTATGGCTACACCTTC. Translation: CSGAAPNYGYTF.

V gene TRBV6-6 combines with J gene TRBJ2-1; D might be TRBD1 (6 bases). V lost 5 bases and J lost 4, with 12 bases in between. Germline assignment: CDR1 MNHNY and CDR2 SVGAGI (reference sequence). The CDR3 length is 14 residues. CDR3 sequence reads: CASSGQFLYNEQFF. The CDR3 coding sequence is TGTGCCAGCAGTGGACAGTTTCTTTACAATGAGCAGTTCTTC.

The rearrangement links TRBV7-3 to TRBJ2-3; a weak D match, TRBD2 (5 bases). The length of the CDR3 is 11 residues. V shed 10 bases and J shed 5 bases, with 10 bases lying between them. CDR1 and CDR2 (germline): SGHTA, FQGTGA. This CDR3 reads CAILAGDTQYF. CDR3 bases: TGTGCCATCCTGGCGGGAGATACGCAGTATTTT.

This chain connects TRBV7-9 to TRBJ2-3; no definite D call. Germline V gene lookup returns CDR1 SEHNR and CDR2 FQNEAQ (reference sequence). The CDR3 has 16 amino acids. The ends were cut back, 5 bases at V and 0 bases at J, with 15 bases in the middle. The CDR3 loop is CASSPPDGFSTDTQYF. CDR3 bases: TGTGCCAGCAGCCCACCCGACGGGTTCAGCACAGATACGCAGTATTTT. The variable domain in full, completed from reference TRBV7-9 and TRBJ2-3, reads DTGVSQNPRHKITKRGQNVTFRCDPISEHNRLYWYRQTLGQGPEFLTYFQNEAQLEKSRLLSDRFSAERPKGSFSTLEIQRTEQGDSAMYLCASSPPDGFSTDTQYFGPGTRLTVL.

The chain couples TRBV11-3 to TRBJ2-1; 7 nucleotides agree with TRBD2. Trimming took 2 bases from V and 5 from J; bases not matched to a gene: 6. CDR3 length: 15 residues. CDR1 SGHNT and CDR2 YENEEA come from the germline V gene. The CDR3 nucleotides read TGTGCCAGCAGCTTATTTTTCGGGACTAACAATGAGCAGTTCTTC. Translation: CASSLFFGTNNEQFF.

A single count supports this clone. CDR3 loop: CASRPTSGSETQYF. The CDR3 coding sequence is TGTGCCAGCAGGCCTACTAGCGGGAGCGAGACCCAGTACTTC. The chain carries TRBV7-2 and TRBJ2-5; 11 bases map to TRBD2. The junction had 5 bases not matched to a gene; V was cut back by 6 bases and J by 5 bases. The CDR3 spans 14 residues. Germline loops: CDR1 SGHTA, CDR2 FQGNSA.

The V gene is TRBV2, the J gene TRBJ2-2, with a tentative D call TRBD2 (5 bases). Between the trimmed V and J ends, which lost 1 base and 7 bases, there was a span of 7 bases. Germline V gene data show CDR1 as SNHLY and CDR2 as FYNNEI. The CDR3 is made up of 13 amino acids. CDR3 DNA sequence: TGTGCCAGCAGTGAAGGGACTTACGGGGAGCTGTTTTTT. It yields the protein CASSEGTYGELFF.

The genes are TRBV6-5 and TRBJ1-2, with D perhaps matching TRBD1 (6 bases). V dropped 4 bases and J dropped 6 bases, with 15 bases sitting between them. The CDR3 runs 14 residues. Germline CDR1 is MNHEY and CDR2 is SVGAGI. The CDR3 sequence: CASSFLTGIDGYTF. The CDR3 nucleotides are TGTGCCAGCAGTTTCCTCACAGGGATTGATGGCTACACCTTC.

The chain uses TRBV5-6 and TRBJ1-2; the D gene is possibly TRBD1 (5 bases). The CDR3 spans 13 residues. Trimming stripped 6 bases from V and 5 bases from J, with 14 bases between. Germline V lookup: CDR1 SGHDT, CDR2 YYEEEE. CDR3 sequence reads: CASKQALQYGYTF. The CDR3 DNA is TGTGCCAGCAAACAGGCGCTCCAGTATGGCTACACCTTC. Using reference TRBV5-6 and TRBJ1-2 for the parts outside the CDR3, the full variable domain is DAGVTQSPTHLIKTRGQQVTLRCSPKSGHDTVSWYQQALGQGPQFIFQYYEEEERQRGNFPDRFSGHQFPNYSSELNVNALLLGDSALYLCASKQALQYGYTFGSGTRLTVV.

This clone has a handful of counts. The chain recombines TRBV5-1 with TRBJ2-7, with D possibly being TRBD1 (5 bases). The CDR3 totals 12 residues. Between the trimmed V and J ends, which lost 5 bases and 6 bases, there was a span of 12 bases. Germline CDR1 reads SGHRS; CDR2 reads YFSETQ. CDR3 nucleotide sequence: TGCGCCAGCAGACCAGGGTACGGCGAGCAGTACTTC. Protein product: CASRPGYGEQYF.

The chain has TRBV11-2 and TRBJ2-3, with 8 bases identical to TRBD2. The CDR3 is 16 residues long. Trimming cost V 3 bases and J 1 base; bases outside gene matches: 6. Germline V gene sequence: CDR1 SGHAT, CDR2 FQNNGV. The CDR3 is CASSFGRGGGTDTQYF. CDR3 DNA: TGTGCCAGCAGCTTCGGACGGGGGGGCGGCACAGATACGCAGTATTTT.

The chain carries TRBV6-5 and TRBJ2-7; no definite D call. Trimming took 5 bases from V and 2 from J, leaving 16 bases between them. Germline CDR1 MNHEY, CDR2 SVGAGI. This CDR3 has 15 amino acids. As DNA, the CDR3 is TGTGCCAGCAGTCGTATCCCGAGGAGCGCCTACGAGCAGTACTTC. Its protein is CASSRIPRSAYEQYF.

The chain links TRBV7-2 to TRBJ2-7, with D perhaps matching TRBD1 (5 bases). Germline V gene data show CDR1 as SGHTA and CDR2 as FQGNSA. Deletions cut 7 bases from V and 2 bases from J, with 12 bases between. The CDR3 runs 13 residues. CDR3 sequence reads: CASTRTQTYEQYF. CDR3 coding DNA: TGTGCCAGCACCCGGACACAAACCTACGAGCAGTACTTC.

This chain joins TRBV30 and TRBJ1-2; 10 bases are a match to TRBD1. The CDR3 contains 16 residues. After removal of 3 bases from V and 6 bases from J, the junction contained 13 bases not matched to a gene. CDR1 and CDR2 (germline): GTSNPN, SVGIG (reference sequence). In DNA, the CDR3 is TGTGCCTGGAGCCACCCGACGGGACAGGGGCGAGATGGCTACACCTTC. Its protein product is CAWSHPTGQGRDGYTF.

Only a few counts were recorded for this clone. The chain is built from TRBV4-3 and TRBJ2-7; TRBD1 matches 8 bases. The CDR3 is 16 residues long. From germline, CDR1 is LGHNA and CDR2 YSLEER. Trimming removed 3 bases from V and 4 bases from J; junction bases left unmatched: 11. The CDR3 spells CASSHSATGESYEQYF. The CDR3 DNA reads as TGCGCCAGCAGCCACAGCGCGACAGGGGAGAGTTACGAGCAGTACTTC.